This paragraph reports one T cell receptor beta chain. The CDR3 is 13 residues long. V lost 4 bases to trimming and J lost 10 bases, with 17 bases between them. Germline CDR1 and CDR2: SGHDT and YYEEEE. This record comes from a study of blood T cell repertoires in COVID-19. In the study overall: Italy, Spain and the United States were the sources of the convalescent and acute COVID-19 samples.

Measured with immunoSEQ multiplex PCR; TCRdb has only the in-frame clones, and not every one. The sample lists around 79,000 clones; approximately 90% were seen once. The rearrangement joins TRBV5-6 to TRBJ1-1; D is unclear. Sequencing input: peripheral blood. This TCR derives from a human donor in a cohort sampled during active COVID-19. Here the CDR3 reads CASSPDAGSGAFF. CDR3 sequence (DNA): TGTGCCAGCAGCCCCGATGCGGGGTCGGGAGCTTTCTTT.